One sample yielded the 28 T cell receptor beta chains listed below, sequenced in a study of T-cell reconstitution after alpha-beta-depleted transplantation in children. Unique molecular identifiers were incorporated into the prepared TCRbeta library. MiXCR was run by TCRdb on the PCR reads, yielding one entry per CDR3 protein. Of about 600,000 distinct CDR3 sequences detected, 10% to 15% appear once; the ten largest clones hold around 2.2%. The sample in question was PBMCs, mostly from graft donor cells, obtained 360 days after TCRalphabeta/CD19-depleted stem cell transplant. Receptors originate from a male patient aged 10-17 years who had a stem cell transplant for acute myeloid leukemia, so the T cells may come from the graft donor.

This clonotype was picked up many times. The rearrangement uses TRBV5-1 and TRBJ2-2; TRBD2 matches at 14 bases. The CDR3 runs to 17 residues. After removal of 4 bases from V and 5 bases from J, the junction contained 7 bases not matched to a gene. Germline CDR1 and CDR2: SGHRS and YFSETQ. This CDR3 reads CASSGPGLAGVTGELFF. For the CDR3, the DNA is TGCGCCAGCAGCGGACCGGGACTAGCGGGAGTTACCGGGGAGCTGTTTTTT.

This clonotype came up a few times. This chain uses TRBV7-9 with TRBJ1-4; possibly TRBD1 for D (5 bases). Trimming left V 3 bases short and J 3 bases short, with 8 bases between. CDR1 and CDR2 from the germline V gene are SEHNR and FQNEAQ (reference sequence). The CDR3 runs 14 residues. CDR3 amino acids: CASSFGTANEKLFF. The CDR3 coding sequence is TGTGCCAGCAGCTTCGGGACCGCTAATGAAAAACTGTTTTTT.

CDR3 residues: CASSPLRGTGEQFF. The CDR3 DNA is TGTGCCAGCTCACCACTACGAGGGACCGGTGAGCAGTTCTTC. This sequence joins TRBV18 and TRBJ2-1, with D perhaps TRBD1 or TRBD2 (5 bases each). Looked up from germline, CDR1 is KGHSH and CDR2 is LQKENI. CDR3 length: 14 residues. V lost 1 base to trimming and J lost 9 bases, with 13 bases between them.

In this sample, this clonotype turned up many times. The CDR3 nucleotides read TGTGCCAGCAGCTTAGAAGTCCTCACAGATACGCAGTATTTT. As protein: CASSLEVLTDTQYF. This rearrangement joins TRBV7-9 to TRBJ2-3; no reliable D call. Germline V gene data show CDR1 as SEHNR and CDR2 as FQNEAQ (reference sequence). This CDR3 is 14 amino acids long. Deletions cut 1 base from V and 2 bases from J, with 7 bases between.

This clonotype has ten or more counts. The V call is TRBV19, the J call TRBJ2-2; D is uncertain. In germline, CDR1 is LNHDA, CDR2 SQIVND (reference sequence). The V end was cut by 3 bases, the J end by 6 bases, with 5 bases between. CDR3 size: 12 residues. Written as DNA, the CDR3 is TGTGCCAGTAGTATTTACCCCGGGGAGCTGTTTTTT. This gives the protein CASSIYPGELFF.

This chain uses TRBV20-1 with TRBJ1-2; D perhaps matches TRBD1 (6 bases). V was cut by 2 bases and J by 4 bases, with 17 bases left in between. The CDR3 contains 15 residues. Germline CDR1 reads DFQATT; CDR2 reads SNEGSKA (reference sequence). This CDR3 reads CSARFRSRGTYGYTF. CDR3 bases: TGCAGTGCTAGATTCCGTTCCAGGGGTACCTATGGCTACACCTTC.

J is TRBJ1-1 and V is TRBV29-1, with 7 bases fitting TRBD1. CDR1 is SQVTM, CDR2 ANQGSEA, per germline. The CDR3 consists of 12 residues. V was pared by 5 bases and J by 5 bases, with 5 bases of the junction left unmatched. The CDR3 spells CSVSGGITEAFF. The DNA for the CDR3 is TGCAGCGTTTCAGGGGGGATAACTGAAGCTTTCTTT.

This clonotype has ten or more counts. The chain employs TRBV29-1 and TRBJ2-7, with 9 bases aligning to TRBD2. The CDR3 has 14 amino acids. The V segment lost 1 base and the J segment 1 base; nucleotides outside the gene matches: 2. Germline V CDR1 and CDR2: SQVTM, ANQGSEA. In nucleotides, the CDR3 is TGCAGCGTTGAAGGCCTAGCGGGGTCCTACGAGCAGTACTTC. Its protein product is CSVEGLAGSYEQYF.

This clonotype has just a few counts. V and J are TRBV12-3 or TRBV12-4 and TRBJ2-5, with 8 bases fitting TRBD1. This CDR3 has 14 amino acids. V lost 7 bases and J lost 5; bases outside the gene matches: 9. Here the CDR3 DNA reads TGTGCCAGCACCTTGGGGCAGGGGGCTGAGACCCAGTACTTC. It codes for CASTLGQGAETQYF.

In its sample, this clonotype was seen many times. The V gene is TRBV6-2 or TRBV6-3, the J gene TRBJ1-1; 11 bases are a match to TRBD1. With 2 bases clipped from V and 11 bases from J, the junction kept 10 bases outside the gene matches. The CDR3 sequence is 15 residues long. The germline CDR1 and CDR2 sequences are MNHEY and SVGEGT. The CDR3 region has the DNA TGTGCCAGCAGTTACCCTGGACAGGGGGCTTTCGAGGCTTTCTTT. It is translated as CASSYPGQGAFEAFF.

The DNA for the CDR3 is TGCAGCGTCTCACAACTAGCGCAGGAGCAGTTCTTC. This codes for CSVSQLAQEQFF. This chain links TRBV29-1 with TRBJ2-1; TRBD2 agrees at 7 bases. Losses at the gene ends were 6 bases for V and 10 bases for J; bases not matched to a gene: 9. The V gene's germline CDR1 is SQVTM and CDR2 ANQGSEA. The CDR3 sequence is 12 residues long.

In its sample, this clonotype was seen a few times. The genes are TRBV5-5 and TRBJ1-4; 8 bases match TRBD1. Germline CDR1 reads SGHKS; CDR2 reads YYEKEE (reference sequence). CDR3 length: 15 amino acids. The V and J ends lost 0 bases and 12 bases, in that order; junction bases with no gene match: 10. The CDR3 DNA sequence: TGTGCCAGCAGCTTGGGACAGGGGCCCTTGGGGGAACTGTTTTTT. It translates to CASSLGQGPLGELFF.

This clonotype occurred many times. CDR3: CASSGTGISYNEQFF. For the CDR3, the DNA is TGTGCCAGCAGTGGTACAGGGATATCCTACAATGAGCAGTTCTTC. The chain is built from TRBV12-3 or TRBV12-4 and TRBJ2-1; D is possibly TRBD1 (6 bases). V gave up 5 bases and J gave up 1 base, with 12 bases separating them. The CDR3 contains 15 residues.

The chain carries TRBV24-1 and TRBJ2-3; D is undetermined. The germline gives CDR1 KGHDR, CDR2 SFDVKD. The CDR3 is made up of 15 amino acids. Between the trimmed V and J ends, which lost 9 bases and 10 bases, there was a span of 25 bases. This CDR3 is CATSDPRIPQRAQYF. The CDR3 bases are TGTGCCACCTCCGACCCTCGTATACCCCAAAGGGCGCAGTATTTT.

CDR3 DNA sequence: TGTGCCAGCAGTCTTGCTTTAGCGGGAGGGCCGTGGACCCAGTACTTC. Its protein is CASSLALAGGPWTQYF. The chain has TRBV28 and TRBJ2-5; 11 bases map to TRBD2. Germline CDR1 reads MDHEN; CDR2 reads SYDVKM. The J segment lost 7 bases and the V segment lost 5 bases, leaving 12 bases of the junction unmatched. The CDR3 totals 16 residues.

Many counts were recorded for this clonotype. J is TRBJ2-7 and V is TRBV19; TRBD1 is a possible D gene (5 bases). CDR1 is LNHDA and CDR2 is SQIVND in the germline V gene (reference sequence). This CDR3 spans 16 amino acids. Trimming stripped 4 bases from V and 1 base from J, with 17 bases between. CDR3 sequence reads: CASSSPRTQSSYEQYF. CDR3 coding DNA: TGTGCCAGTAGTAGCCCCCGGACACAATCATCCTACGAGCAGTACTTC.

The chain uses TRBV6-2 or TRBV6-3 and TRBJ1-2; no clear D. CDR1 is MNHEY and CDR2 is SVGEGT in the germline V gene. V lost 5 bases to trimming and J lost 4 bases, with 5 bases between them. CDR3 length: 11 residues. CDR3 region: CASSNGYGYTF. The CDR3 DNA follows: TGTGCCAGCAGTAACGGCTATGGCTACACCTTC.

This clonotype was detected a few times. This chain joins TRBV27 and TRBJ2-2; a possible D gene is TRBD2 (6 bases). V was shortened by 7 bases and J by 7 bases, with 13 bases between the two germline ends. This CDR3 is 13 amino acids long. Germline V gene lookup returns CDR1 MNHEY and CDR2 SMNVEV (reference sequence). CDR3 in amino acids: CASTLGGSGELFF. The CDR3 DNA sequence: TGTGCCAGCACCTTGGGGGGAAGCGGGGAGCTGTTTTTT.

This clonotype was detected once. J is TRBJ2-3 and V is TRBV11-2, with TRBD1 as a possible D gene (5 bases). The CDR3 covers 18 residues. With 0 bases removed from V and 0 bases from J, the gap between germline ends came to 16 bases. Germline values: CDR1 SGHAT, CDR2 FQNNGV. The CDR3: CASSLESTGRASTDTQYF. The CDR3 DNA is TGTGCCAGCAGCTTAGAGTCCACAGGAAGGGCTAGCACAGATACGCAGTATTTT.

The chain employs TRBV28 and TRBJ2-5; 7 bases fit TRBD1. Trimming took 2 bases from V and 5 from J; bases not matched to a gene: 5. Germline CDR1 reads MDHEN; CDR2 reads SYDVKM. The CDR3 loop spans 14 amino acids. Here the CDR3 reads CASSLTDRSETQYF. For the CDR3, the DNA is TGTGCCAGCAGTTTAACGGACAGGTCGGAGACCCAGTACTTC.

The chain has TRBV20-1 and TRBJ2-7; perhaps TRBD1 as D (5 bases). This CDR3 has 17 amino acids. Germline V lookup: CDR1 DFQATT, CDR2 SNEGSKA (reference sequence). Trimming took 0 bases from V and 0 from J, leaving 18 bases between them. CDR3 sequence reads: CSARDPSRAANSYEQYF. The DNA of the CDR3 is TGCAGTGCTAGAGATCCAAGCAGGGCAGCGAACTCCTACGAGCAGTACTTC.

The chain joins TRBV4-3 to TRBJ2-1, with TRBD1 matching 9 bases. The CDR3 loop spans 15 amino acids. V shed 4 bases, J shed 5 bases, and the junction held 6 bases outside the gene matches. CDR1 and CDR2 (germline): LGHNA, YSLEER. The CDR3 DNA is TGCGCCAGCAGCCGAGGGACAGGGAATGACAATGAGCAGTTCTTC. Amino acid sequence: CASSRGTGNDNEQFF.

This clonotype came up many times. V is TRBV5-1 and J is TRBJ2-7, with 8 bases matching TRBD2. Germline CDR1 and CDR2: SGHRS and YFSETQ. J gave up 3 bases and V 4 bases, and 12 bases lay outside the gene matches. This CDR3 has 16 amino acids. The CDR3: CASSLARGRWYYEQYF. The CDR3 DNA sequence: TGCGCCAGCAGCCTAGCGCGCGGGAGGTGGTACTACGAGCAGTACTTC.

The V gene is TRBV24-1, the J gene TRBJ1-5, with D maybe TRBD1 (6 bases). V lost 4 bases to trimming and J lost 4 bases, with 13 bases between them. The CDR3 has 15 amino acids. CDR1 and CDR2 from the germline V gene are KGHDR and SFDVKD. CDR3 nucleotide sequence: TGTGCCACCAGTGAGGGCCAACAGGGAAATCAGCCCCAGCATTTT. This translates into CATSEGQQGNQPQHF.

This clonotype was picked up many times. The J gene is TRBJ2-1, the V gene TRBV5-8, with D possibly being TRBD2 (5 bases). The length of the CDR3 is 15 residues. The germline V and J ends were trimmed by 4 bases and 1 base, with 12 bases remaining between them. Germline values: CDR1 SGHTS, CDR2 YDEGEE. The CDR3 bases are TGTGCCAGCAGCCCGGGCGGGTATTCCTACAATGAGCAGTTCTTC. Its protein product is CASSPGGYSYNEQFF.

This clonotype has ten or more counts. The V gene is TRBV3-1, the J gene TRBJ2-7; unclear D gene. V lost 4 bases, J lost 5 bases, and 12 bases lay in between. The CDR3 covers 13 residues. Germline V gene lookup returns CDR1 LGHDT and CDR2 YNNKEL (reference sequence). CDR3 DNA sequence: TGTGCCAGCAGCCCAGCCGGGCCCCACGAGCAGTACTTC. This translates into CASSPAGPHEQYF.

Many counts were recorded for this clonotype. The rearrangement links TRBV29-1 to TRBJ2-7; 13 bases are shared with TRBD2. V shed 6 bases, J shed 2 bases, and the junction held 4 bases outside the gene matches. Germline values: CDR1 SQVTM, CDR2 ANQGSEA. The CDR3 is 14 amino acids. CDR3 coding DNA: TGCAGCGTCGGGACTAGCGGGATGCCCTACGAGCAGTACTTC. Amino acids: CSVGTSGMPYEQYF.

This clonotype turned up a few times. V and J are TRBV7-8 and TRBJ2-7; D uncertain. The CDR3 consists of 13 residues. Between the trimmed V and J ends, which lost 4 bases and 2 bases, there was a span of 9 bases. Germline CDR1 is SGHVS and CDR2 is FQNEAQ. In DNA, the CDR3 is TGTGCCAGCAGCTCCAATGGGGCCTACGAGCAGTACTTC. Amino acid sequence: CASSSNGAYEQYF.